This T cell receptor beta chain came from a study of T cells in tuberculosis. Study results and caveats: Samples were chosen by availability of cryopreserved specimens. Smaller distances to GMM-specific TCRs suggested their expansion in active tuberculosis. The TCR-beta difference was not significant; alpha differences partly reflected length.

Details on this clone: The target antigen is unknown.

Sequenced by immunoSEQ multiplex PCR; TCRdb stores in-frame clones only, minus some. The table records some 40,000 clones, about 95% of them present only once. At study entry, adolescents had tuberculin skin tests and IGRA screening. This CDR3 contains 11 residues. V lost 1 base, J lost 9 bases, and 5 bases lay in between. Germline CDR1 reads SGHRS; CDR2 reads YFSETQ. V usage is TRBV5-1 and J usage is TRBJ2-1, with D uncertain. What was sequenced was PBMCs. This TCR was sampled from a donor aged 10 to 29 with latent tuberculosis or without tuberculosis infection. For the CDR3, the DNA is TGCGCCAGCAGCTTGAGCGCTGAGCAGTTCTTC. Amino acids: CASSLSAEQFF. Combining the CDR3 with reference TRBV5-1 and TRBJ2-1 gives the whole variable domain KAGVTQTPRYLIKTRGQQVTLSCSPISGHRSVSWYQQTPGQGLQFLFEYFSETQRNKGNFPGRFSGRQFSNSRSEMNVSTLELGDSALYLCASSLSAEQFFGPGTRLTVL.